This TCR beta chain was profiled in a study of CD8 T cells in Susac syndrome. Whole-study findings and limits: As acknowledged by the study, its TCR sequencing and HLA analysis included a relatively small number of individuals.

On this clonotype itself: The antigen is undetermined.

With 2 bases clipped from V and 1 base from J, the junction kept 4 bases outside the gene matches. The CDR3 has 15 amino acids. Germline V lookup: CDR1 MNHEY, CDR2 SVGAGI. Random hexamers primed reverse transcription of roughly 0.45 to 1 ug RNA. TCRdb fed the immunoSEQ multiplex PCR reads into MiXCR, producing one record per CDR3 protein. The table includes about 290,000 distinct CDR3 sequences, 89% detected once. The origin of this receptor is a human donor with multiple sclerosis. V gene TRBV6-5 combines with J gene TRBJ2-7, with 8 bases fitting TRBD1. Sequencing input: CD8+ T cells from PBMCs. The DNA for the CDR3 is TGTGCCAGCAGTTACCTCGGACAGGGTTCCTACGAGCAGTACTTC. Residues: CASSYLGQGSYEQYF.